These 9 T cell receptor beta chains originate from one sample sequenced in a study of identical twins. TCRdb reprocessed the 5' RACE reads via MiXCR and lists one record per CDR3 protein. In the table there are approximately 600,000 distinct CDR3 sequences, roughly 6.6% of which are singletons. The same data also contributed to another study, on yellow fever vaccine responses in identical twins.

Sequencing was carried out using PBMCs. The receptors were sampled from a young woman in good health.

This clonotype was picked up a small number of times. J is TRBJ2-6 and V is TRBV15; no clear D. The CDR3 consists of 14 residues. CDR1 and CDR2 (germline): LNHNV, YYDKDF (reference sequence). Trimming removed 1 base from V and 4 bases from J, with 5 bases in between. Written as DNA, the CDR3 is TGTGCCACCAGCAGAGGACCGGGGGCCAACGTCCTGACTTTC. It codes for CATSRGPGANVLTF. Drawing the rest from reference TRBV15 and TRBJ2-6, the complete variable domain is DAMVIQNPRYQVTQFGKPVTLSCSQTLNHNVMYWYQQKSSQAPKLLFHYYDKDFNNEADTPDNFQSRRPNTSFCFLDIRSPGLGDTAMYLCATSRGPGANVLTFGAGSRLTVL.

This clonotype was seen a handful of times. The rearrangement links TRBV7-6 to TRBJ2-3; 7 bases are shared with TRBD2. The V and J ends lost 1 base and 0 bases, in that order; junction bases with no gene match: 10. Germline V gene sequence: CDR1 SGHVS, CDR2 FNYEAQ. The CDR3 spans 18 residues. The CDR3 protein is CASSLGWRGRFSTDTQYF. The CDR3 DNA reads TGTGCCAGCAGCTTAGGGTGGCGGGGGAGATTTAGCACAGATACGCAGTATTTT.

This clonotype came up many times. This rearrangement joins TRBV5-6 to TRBJ1-1; no firm D call. Trimming took off 2 bases at V and 1 base at J, with 12 bases between the two ends. The V gene's germline CDR1 is SGHDT and CDR2 YYEEEE. This CDR3 spans 15 amino acids. The chain's CDR3 is CASSFPHQKNTEAFF. The CDR3 nucleotides read TGTGCCAGCAGCTTCCCTCACCAGAAGAACACTGAAGCTTTCTTT. The full variable domain, in which reference TRBV5-6 and TRBJ1-1 provide the parts outside the CDR3, is DAGVTQSPTHLIKTRGQQVTLRCSPKSGHDTVSWYQQALGQGPQFIFQYYEEEERQRGNFPDRFSGHQFPNYSSELNVNALLLGDSALYLCASSFPHQKNTEAFFGQGTRLTVV.

This clonotype was found a few times. The rearrangement uses TRBV12-3 or TRBV12-4 and TRBJ2-7, with 14 positions matching TRBD2. V lost 5 bases, J lost 5 bases, and 5 bases stayed unmatched. The CDR3 runs to 15 residues. The CDR3 is CASSPGLAGGNEQYV. CDR3 nucleotides: TGTGCCAGCAGTCCCGGACTAGCGGGGGGTAACGAGCAGTACGTC.

V gene TRBV29-1 combines with J gene TRBJ2-1, with D possibly TRBD2 on 5 matching bases. The germline V gene has CDR1 SQVTM and CDR2 ANQGSEA. This CDR3 is 12 amino acids long. Trimming took 6 bases from V and 8 from J, leaving 14 bases between them. The CDR3 protein is CSVRTAGDEQFF. CDR3 DNA: TGCAGCGTCCGGACTGCTGGAGATGAGCAGTTCTTC.

This clonotype has a handful of counts. The J gene is TRBJ1-1, the V gene TRBV19; D gene ambiguous. CDR1 and CDR2 from the germline V gene are LNHDA and SQIVND (reference sequence). The CDR3 consists of 13 residues. The V end was cut by 2 bases, the J end by 0 bases, with 4 bases between. CDR3 region: CASSIHLNTEAFF. The DNA for the CDR3 is TGTGCCAGTAGTATACACCTGAACACTGAAGCTTTCTTT.

At least ten counts were recorded for this clonotype. The V gene is TRBV9, the J gene TRBJ2-5; 14 bases fit TRBD2. The germline V gene encodes CDR1 SGDLS and CDR2 YYNGEE. The CDR3 consists of 16 residues. Trimming took 3 bases from V and 1 from J; bases not matched to a gene: 2. The CDR3 loop is CASSAGTSGGQETQYF. The CDR3 DNA is TGTGCCAGCAGCGCCGGGACTAGCGGGGGCCAAGAGACCCAGTACTTC.

The table lists this clonotype with many counts. V usage is TRBV7-8 and J usage is TRBJ2-7; 8 bases map to TRBD1. The CDR3 is made up of 15 amino acids. J gave up 5 bases and V 4 bases, and 10 bases lay outside the gene matches. The germline V gene has CDR1 SGHVS and CDR2 FQNEAQ. CDR3 in DNA: TGTGCCAGCAGCTCTTTCGGGGGACAGGTTGACGAGCAGTACTTC. Encoded protein: CASSSFGGQVDEQYF.

The V call is TRBV6-1, the J call TRBJ2-3; 13 positions agree with TRBD2. J lost 5 bases, V lost 6 bases, and 14 bases had no gene match. The length of the CDR3 is 18 residues. CDR1 and CDR2 from the germline V gene are MNHNS and SASEGT. This CDR3 is CASSWGYRTSGGRDTQYF. The CDR3, as DNA: TGTGCCAGCAGCTGGGGGTACAGGACTAGCGGGGGAAGAGATACGCAGTATTTT.